This is a list of T cell receptor beta chains from one sample in a study of cytomegalovirus exposure and HLA in healthy donors. Produced via immunoSEQ multiplex PCR; TCRdb's table is partial and in-frame only. Of some 120,000 clones listed, 95% to 96% were seen once; the top ten hold about 1.7%. The material sequenced was PBMCs. All receptors come from a man younger than 35 in good health and CMV-seronegative. CDR3s include the opening cysteine and the closing phenylalanine or tryptophan. The D gene is left open where the match is weak. Some rows mark clone size as missing; the rest say once, few, many or name a class of expanded clone.

J: TRBJ1-1; size: NA; V: TRBV7-9; D: NA; DNA: TGTGCCAGCAGCCCGTGGACAGAGAACACTGAAGCTTTCTTT; CDR3: CASSPWTENTEAFF
J: TRBJ1-5; size: NA; V: TRBV5-1; D: TRBD1; DNA: TGCGCCAGCAGCTTGGGGGACAGGGGGACTCAGCCCCAGCATTTT; CDR3: CASSLGDRGTQPQHF
J: TRBJ1-4; size: NA; V: TRBV7-8; D: NA; DNA: TGTGCCAGCACCTCCGCAGGGCACGCAACTAATGAAAAACTGTTTTTT; CDR3: CASTSAGHATNEKLFF
J: TRBJ2-4; size: NA; V: TRBV15; D: NA; DNA: TGTGCCACCAGCAGAGTGGCTGCGGCGGACATTCAGTACTTC; CDR3: CATSRVAAADIQYF
J: TRBJ2-7; size: NA; V: TRBV5-4; D: TRBD1; DNA: TGTGCCAGCAGCCCTGGGACAGGCCGCTCCTACGAGCAGTACTTC; CDR3: CASSPGTGRSYEQYF
J: TRBJ1-2; size: once; V: TRBV6-6; D: NA; DNA: TGTGCCAGCTTCGAGACAGCAGCCTATGGCTACACCTTC; CDR3: CASFETAAYGYTF
J: TRBJ2-5; size: NA; V: TRBV19; D: NA; DNA: TGTGCCAGTAGTATAGAACTAGCTGGTGAGACCCAGTACTTC; CDR3: CASSIELAGETQYF
J: TRBJ1-5; size: once; V: TRBV4-2; D: NA; DNA: TGTGCCAGCAGCCAAGCCCAGAATCAGCCCCAGCATTTT; CDR3: CASSQAQNQPQHF
J: TRBJ2-7; size: NA; V: TRBV11-3; D: TRBD2; DNA: TGTGCCAGCAGCCCGGGAGGGACCCTAGAGCAGTACTTC; CDR3: CASSPGGTLEQYF
J: TRBJ2-7; size: NA; V: TRBV7-9; D: NA; DNA: TGTGCCAGCACCCCCCCAGGGATTGGTGCCTACGAGCAGTACTTC; CDR3: CASTPPGIGAYEQYF
J: TRBJ2-1; size: NA; V: TRBV6-6; D: TRBD2; DNA: TGTGCCAGCAGTCCCGTCCCGGCAGGGAGGGTGAATGAGCAGTTCTTC; CDR3: CASSPVPAGRVNEQFF
J: TRBJ2-7; size: NA; V: TRBV6-5; D: TRBD2; DNA: TGTGCCAGCAGCTTGAGCGGGGCGGCCTCCTACGAGCAGTACTTC; CDR3: CASSLSGAASYEQYF
J: TRBJ1-5; size: NA; V: TRBV6-4; D: NA; DNA: TGTGCCAGCACCCGGGGGACGGTCAATCAGCCCCAGCATTTT; CDR3: CASTRGTVNQPQHF
J: TRBJ2-6; size: NA; V: TRBV27; D: NA; DNA: TGTGCCAGCAGTACGGTGATCTCTGGGGCCAACGTCCTGACTTTC; CDR3: CASSTVISGANVLTF
J: TRBJ2-7; size: NA; V: TRBV7-2; D: NA; DNA: TGTGCCAGCAGCTTAGCGTCGAGCGGACCCCCTAAGGAGCAGTACTTC; CDR3: CASSLASSGPPKEQYF
J: TRBJ1-3; size: NA; V: TRBV11-2; D: NA; DNA: TGTGCCAGCAGCAGCCGGGGGGCGACTGGAAACACCATATATTTT; CDR3: CASSSRGATGNTIYF
J: TRBJ1-5; size: NA; V: TRBV19; D: TRBD1; DNA: TGTGCCAGTAGTGGGGAAAACAGGGGCTATCAGCCCCAGCATTTT; CDR3: CASSGENRGYQPQHF
J: TRBJ2-5; size: NA; V: TRBV5-1; D: NA; DNA: TGCGCCAGCAGCTGGGATCAGGGGGAGACCCAGTACTTC; CDR3: CASSWDQGETQYF
J: TRBJ2-5; size: NA; V: TRBV19; D: NA; DNA: TGTGCCAGTAGTATAGATCGGGTCATACCAGAGACCCAGTACTTC; CDR3: CASSIDRVIPETQYF
J: TRBJ2-1; size: NA; V: TRBV28; D: TRBD2; DNA: TGTGCCAGCAGTTTTGCGCTAGCGGTCTACAATGAGCAGTTCTTC; CDR3: CASSFALAVYNEQFF
J: TRBJ1-1; size: NA; V: TRBV30; D: TRBD1; DNA: TGTGCCTGGAAGGGGGCCAAAGCTTTCTTT; CDR3: CAWKGAKAFF
J: TRBJ2-7; size: NA; V: TRBV18; D: TRBD2; DNA: TGTGCCAGCTCACCACAGAGCGGGGCTTACGAGCAGTACTTC; CDR3: CASSPQSGAYEQYF
J: TRBJ2-5; size: NA; V: TRBV18; D: NA; DNA: TGTGCCAGCTCACCGTCTCAAGAGACCCAGTACTTC; CDR3: CASSPSQETQYF
J: TRBJ1-2; size: NA; V: TRBV6-5; D: NA; DNA: TGTGCCAGCAGTCCAGGGTATGAGGGCTACACCTTC; CDR3: CASSPGYEGYTF
J: TRBJ2-5; size: NA; V: TRBV15; D: NA; DNA: TGTGCCACCAGCAGGGAGACCCCCAACGGAGAGACCCAGTACTTC; CDR3: CATSRETPNGETQYF
J: TRBJ1-1; size: NA; V: TRBV11-2; D: NA; DNA: TGTGCCAGCAGCTTAGATAGCACTGAAGCTTTCTTT; CDR3: CASSLDSTEAFF
J: TRBJ1-2; size: NA; V: TRBV29-1; D: TRBD1; DNA: TGCAGCGTTGTCGACAGGGGCTCCTATGGCTACACCTTC; CDR3: CSVVDRGSYGYTF
J: TRBJ2-5; size: NA; V: TRBV5-1; D: TRBD2; DNA: TGCGCCAGCAGCTTGGAGGCTCTAGCGGGAGGGCCGTATGAGACCCAGTACTTC; CDR3: CASSLEALAGGPYETQYF
J: TRBJ2-3; size: NA; V: TRBV9; D: NA; DNA: TGTGCCAGCAGCGTATCTAGCAGTAGCACAGATACGCAGTATTTT; CDR3: CASSVSSSSTDTQYF
J: TRBJ2-2; size: NA; V: TRBV5-1; D: NA; DNA: TGCGCCAGCAGCTTGATCTTAGGGGGTGAGAACACCGGGGAGCTGTTTTTT; CDR3: CASSLILGGENTGELFF
J: TRBJ1-1; size: NA; V: TRBV7-9; D: NA; DNA: TGTGCCAGCAGCTTAATGTCAGGCTACACTGAAGCTTTCTTT; CDR3: CASSLMSGYTEAFF
J: TRBJ2-3; size: NA; V: TRBV11-3; D: TRBD2; DNA: TGTGCCAGCAGCCCGGGACTAGCGGGAGCGTCAGATACGCAGTATTTT; CDR3: CASSPGLAGASDTQYF
J: TRBJ1-5; size: NA; V: TRBV28; D: TRBD1; DNA: TGTGCCAGCCTGTATCCAGGGGGCGACAATCAGCCCCAGCATTTT; CDR3: CASLYPGGDNQPQHF
J: TRBJ1-1; size: NA; V: TRBV11-2; D: NA; DNA: TGTGCCAGCAGCTCGTATACGGGCCTCACTTCAGGGACTGAAGCTTTCTTT; CDR3: CASSSYTGLTSGTEAFF
J: TRBJ2-2; size: NA; V: TRBV2; D: NA; DNA: TGTGCCAGCGGCTCGTGGTTGAACACCGGGGAGCTGTTTTTT; CDR3: CASGSWLNTGELFF
J: TRBJ1-4; size: NA; V: TRBV7-9; D: NA; DNA: TGTGCCAGCAGACCGGACACGGAGCGTAATGAAAAACTGTTTTTT; CDR3: CASRPDTERNEKLFF
J: TRBJ1-2; size: NA; V: TRBV15; D: TRBD1; DNA: TGTGCCACCAGCAGAGATGACAGGGTTGATGGCTACACCTTC; CDR3: CATSRDDRVDGYTF
J: TRBJ1-2; size: once; V: TRBV7-8; D: TRBD1; DNA: TGTGCCAGCAGCTTATTCCCGCGGGACAGTGGCTACACCTTC; CDR3: CASSLFPRDSGYTF
J: TRBJ2-1; size: NA; V: TRBV10-3; D: NA; DNA: TGTGCCATCTCTAGCAAGGGTCCCAATGAGCAGTTCTTC; CDR3: CAISSKGPNEQFF
J: TRBJ1-1; size: NA; V: TRBV28; D: TRBD1; DNA: TGTGCCAGCGGACAGGTACTAAGCACTGAAGCTTTCTTT; CDR3: CASGQVLSTEAFF
J: TRBJ2-1; size: few; V: TRBV13; D: TRBD1; DNA: TGTGCCAGCAGCCTCCGGACAGGGAGGCCAAACAATGAGCAGTTCTTC; CDR3: CASSLRTGRPNNEQFF
J: TRBJ2-2; size: NA; V: TRBV5-1; D: NA; DNA: TGCGCCAGCAGCCTTGGACAGACGAACACCGGGGAGCTGTTTTTT; CDR3: CASSLGQTNTGELFF
J: TRBJ2-7; size: NA; V: TRBV4-2; D: TRBD1; DNA: TGTGCCAGCAGCCAAGGTCTAGGGACAGGGGTCAACGAGCAGTACTTC; CDR3: CASSQGLGTGVNEQYF
J: TRBJ2-1; size: NA; V: TRBV5-1; D: TRBD2; DNA: TGCGCCAGCAGCTTGGCCCGAGCGGGAGAGGGGCTGGATGAGCAGTTCTTC; CDR3: CASSLARAGEGLDEQFF
J: TRBJ2-7; size: NA; V: TRBV4-3; D: TRBD1; DNA: TGCGCCAGCAGCCTGGAACAGACAGGGGGCATTCCTACCTACGAGCAGTACTTC; CDR3: CASSLEQTGGIPTYEQYF
J: TRBJ1-1; size: NA; V: TRBV6-6; D: NA; DNA: TGTGCCAGCAGTTTAGGGGACTACACTGAAGCTTTCTTT; CDR3: CASSLGDYTEAFF
J: TRBJ1-5; size: NA; V: TRBV30; D: NA; DNA: TGTGCCTGGAGTCGTGGGCAGAATCAGCCCCAGCATTTT; CDR3: CAWSRGQNQPQHF
J: TRBJ1-2; size: NA; V: TRBV9; D: TRBD1; DNA: TGTGCCAGCAGCGTCAGTTGGGGGACAGACGGCTACACCTTC; CDR3: CASSVSWGTDGYTF
J: TRBJ1-1; size: NA; V: TRBV5-1; D: NA; DNA: TGCGCCAGCAGCGCAGGGCTGAACACTGAAGCTTTCTTT; CDR3: CASSAGLNTEAFF
J: TRBJ2-3; size: NA; V: TRBV5-1; D: TRBD1; DNA: TGCGCCAGCAGCTCGGACAGGGGACCAGATACGCAGTATTTT; CDR3: CASSSDRGPDTQYF
J: TRBJ1-1; size: NA; V: TRBV28; D: TRBD1; DNA: TGTGCCAGCAGTCGGGGGACAGGCCGGAACACTGAAGCTTTCTTT; CDR3: CASSRGTGRNTEAFF
J: TRBJ2-7; size: NA; V: TRBV7-2; D: TRBD1; DNA: TGTGCCAGCAGCTTAGCGCGGGACAGGGGGCGCTACGAGCAGTACTTC; CDR3: CASSLARDRGRYEQYF
J: TRBJ2-6; size: NA; V: TRBV5-1; D: NA; DNA: TGCGCCAGCAGCTTGAGCGGAGGATCTGGGGCCAACGTCCTGACTTTC; CDR3: CASSLSGGSGANVLTF